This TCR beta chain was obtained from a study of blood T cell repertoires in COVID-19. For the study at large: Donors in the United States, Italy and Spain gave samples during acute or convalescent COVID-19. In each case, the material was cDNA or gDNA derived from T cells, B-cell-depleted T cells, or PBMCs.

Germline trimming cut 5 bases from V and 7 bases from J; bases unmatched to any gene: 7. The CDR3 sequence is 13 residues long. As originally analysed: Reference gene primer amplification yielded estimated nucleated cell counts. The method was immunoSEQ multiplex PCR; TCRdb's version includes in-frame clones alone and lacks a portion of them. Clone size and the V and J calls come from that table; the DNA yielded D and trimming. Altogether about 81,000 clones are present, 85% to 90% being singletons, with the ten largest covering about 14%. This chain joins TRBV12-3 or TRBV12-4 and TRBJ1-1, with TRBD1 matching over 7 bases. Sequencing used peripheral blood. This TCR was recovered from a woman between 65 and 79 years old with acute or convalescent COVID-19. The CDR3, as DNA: TGTGCCAGCAGTCCCGGACAGGCAAATGAAGCTTTCTTT. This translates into CASSPGQANEAFF.